Relative to its sample, the clone carrying this T cell receptor (beta chain) is medium-sized. Each TRB amplification used roughly 220-550 ng of genomic DNA from blood. These data originate in a study of T and B cells in COVID-19 patients. Germline assignment: CDR1 GTSNPN and CDR2 SVGIG (reference sequence). The V and J ends lost 2 bases and 3 bases, in that order; junction bases with no gene match: 6. This CDR3 is built from 14 residues. BIOMED2 TRB-A/B primer pools were used in multiplex TRB PCR. TCRdb recomputed calls from the multiplex PCR reads with MiXCR, one row per CDR3 protein. The table has about 2,500 distinct CDR3 sequences, around 27% seen once.

The sample was blood. This clonotype was sampled from a human donor with active COVID-19. V is TRBV30 and J is TRBJ1-2, with 7 bases lining up with TRBD1. CDR3 sequence: CAWSRGRGDYGYTF. CDR3 in DNA: TGTGCCTGGAGTCGGGGCAGGGGGGACTATGGCTACACCTTC.